The entry that follows covers one T cell receptor beta chain sequence. The antigen is not known. The data belong to a study of cytomegalovirus exposure and HLA in healthy donors. Study observations and caveats: Trimming of TCR beta V- and J-genes showed a link, identified in a later analysis, to a missense DCLRE1C variant. Per published reports, the classifier diagnosed cytomegalovirus status with high specificity and sensitivity. From TCR beta sequences, most subjects' HLA-A and HLA-B alleles were reportedly predicted accurately.

This CDR3 is 9 amino acids long. Germline CDR1 reads SQVTM; CDR2 reads ANQGSEA. Trimming took 4 bases from V and 8 from J, leaving 5 bases between them. PCR amplification relied on 60 Vbeta primers (plus 13 Jbeta primers). This table comes from immunoSEQ multiplex PCR, and its TCRdb copy is limited to in-frame clones, with some not included. The sample yields some 170,000 clones, around 77% seen once. This TCR was recovered from a woman aged 30 to 39 in good health and CMV-seronegative. The sequenced sample was PBMCs. V and J are TRBV29-1 and TRBJ1-1, with D unclear. The CDR3 spells CSVGEEAFF. CDR3 in DNA: TGCAGCGTTGGTGAGGAAGCTTTCTTT. The complete variable domain, with remaining parts taken from reference TRBV29-1 and TRBJ1-1, reads SAVISQKPSRDICQRGTSLTIQCQVDSQVTMMFWYRQQPGQSLTLIATANQGSEATYESGFVIDKFPISRPNLTFSTLTVSNMSPEDSSIYLCSVGEEAFFGQGTRLTVV.